One sample yielded the 16 T cell receptor beta chains listed below, sequenced in a study of T cells in Graves' hyperthyroidism and ophthalmopathy. The CDR3 regions of TCR beta were amplified from RNA transcripts. HTBI primers were the set used in a first-round RT-PCR of the TCR CDR3. One entry per CDR3 protein results from TCRdb running MiXCR on the multiplex PCR reads. Among some 180,000 distinct CDR3 sequences listed, about a sixth were seen once. Sequencing was done on a sample of blood. These receptors were taken from a woman aged 45-65 years with Graves' hyperthyroidism.

This clonotype was observed at least ten times. The chain employs TRBV6-2 or TRBV6-3 and TRBJ2-2; D perhaps matches TRBD2 (5 bases). CDR1 is MNHEY, CDR2 SVGEGT, per germline. V was pared by 2 bases and J by 6 bases, with 13 bases between. This CDR3 has 15 amino acids. In DNA, the CDR3 is TGTGCCAGCAGTTACCTGTCCGAGGGTGCCGGGGAGCTGTTTTTT. This translates into CASSYLSEGAGELFF.

This clonotype was seen repeatedly, ten times or more. The V call is TRBV20-1, the J call TRBJ2-3, with 8 bases matching TRBD2. J was trimmed by 4 bases and V by 6 bases; bases with no gene match: 9. The CDR3 is 14 residues long. The V gene's germline CDR1 is DFQATT and CDR2 SNEGSKA (reference sequence). CDR3 protein: CSASGGAGPDTQYF. CDR3 nucleotides: TGCAGTGCGTCCGGGGGGGCGGGTCCAGATACGCAGTATTTT.

This clonotype was counted at least ten times. The chain couples TRBV7-2 to TRBJ2-1; 8 bases match TRBD2. J was trimmed by 3 bases and V by 1 base; bases with no gene match: 8. Germline values: CDR1 SGHTA, CDR2 FQGNSA. CDR3 size: 17 residues. The CDR3 reads CASSLVGAGVYYNEQFF. The DNA for the CDR3 is TGTGCCAGCAGCTTAGTAGGAGCGGGGGTCTACTACAATGAGCAGTTCTTC.

This clonotype was observed at least ten times. The chain has TRBV5-1 and TRBJ2-1, with D possibly called TRBD1 or TRBD2 (6 bases each). Between the trimmed V and J ends, which lost 6 bases and 3 bases, there was a span of 25 bases. CDR3 size: 18 residues. Germline V CDR1 and CDR2: SGHRS, YFSETQ. The CDR3 loop reads CASTRGGYVGAIYNEQFF. The DNA of the CDR3 is TGCGCCAGCACCCGGGGAGGTTACGTGGGGGCGATCTACAATGAGCAGTTCTTC.

This clonotype has a count of ten or more. This sequence joins TRBV19 and TRBJ2-3; D unclear. The CDR3 contains 14 residues. V lost 2 bases to trimming and J lost 0 bases, with 6 bases between them. Germline V gene data show CDR1 as LNHDA and CDR2 as SQIVND (reference sequence). The CDR3 sequence is CASSIPDSTDTQYF. In DNA form, the CDR3 reads TGTGCCAGTAGTATACCGGACAGCACAGATACGCAGTATTTT. Filled out from reference TRBV19 and TRBJ2-3, the complete variable domain reads DGGITQSPKYLFRKEGQNVTLSCEQNLNHDAMYWYRQDPGQGLRLIYYSQIVNDFQKGDIAEGYSVSREKKESFPLTVTSAQKNPTAFYLCASSIPDSTDTQYFGPGTRLTVL.

At least ten counts were recorded for this clonotype. V and J are TRBV25-1 and TRBJ2-3; TRBD2 might be the D (6 bases). Germline values: CDR1 MGHDK, CDR2 SYGVNS. This CDR3 has 16 amino acids. V lost 5 bases and J lost 2, with 17 bases in between. CDR3 nucleotides: TGTGCCAGCAGTCAGAATCCGGGACTCCTCACAGATACGCAGTATTTT. It encodes CASSQNPGLLTDTQYF.

This chain connects TRBV12-3 or TRBV12-4 to TRBJ2-2; a weak D match, TRBD2 (7 bases). The ends were cut back, 7 bases at V and 2 bases at J, with 17 bases in the middle. This CDR3 spans 16 amino acids. CDR3 in amino acids: CASNGGGPVNTGELFF. Written as DNA, the CDR3 is TGTGCCAGCAATGGGGGGGGCCCGGTCAACACCGGGGAGCTGTTTTTT.

At least ten counts were recorded for this clonotype. The chain is built from TRBV19 and TRBJ1-1, with 8 nucleotides matching TRBD1. With V trimmed by 7 bases and J by 5 bases, 3 bases remained unmatched. This CDR3 spans 12 amino acids. The germline V gene has CDR1 LNHDA and CDR2 SQIVND (reference sequence). Written as DNA, the CDR3 is TGTGCCAGTAATCAGGGGGCTACTGAAGCTTTCTTT. Translated: CASNQGATEAFF.

This clonotype was observed at least ten times. J is TRBJ2-7 and V is TRBV5-1; 9 nucleotides match TRBD1. Germline loops: CDR1 SGHRS, CDR2 YFSETQ. V lost 3 bases to trimming and J lost 3 bases; unmatched junction nucleotides: 4. This CDR3 has 14 amino acids. CDR3 nucleotides: TGCGCCAGCAGCTCTGGGACAGGGAGCTACGAGCAGTACTTC. As protein: CASSSGTGSYEQYF.

This clonotype was picked up many times. The chain uses TRBV10-2 and TRBJ1-2; D remains unclear. CDR3 length: 15 amino acids. V lost 3 bases and J 7 bases, leaving 18 bases between the germline ends. Germline V gene lookup returns CDR1 WSHSY and CDR2 SAAADI. In nucleotides, the CDR3 is TGCGCCAGCAGTGACTCCACGAGGGTTTCGGCTGGCTACACCTTC. This encodes CASSDSTRVSAGYTF.

With respect to this clonotype: This may arise from a read error, as a much more abundant clone is one base away. The V call is TRBV24-1, the J call TRBJ2-1, with 14 positions matching TRBD2. Losses at the gene ends were 9 bases for V and 8 bases for J; bases not matched to a gene: 8. Germline CDR1 KGHDR, CDR2 SFDVKD. CDR3 length: 15 amino acids. CDR3 region: CATGLTSGGAYEQFF. CDR3 nucleotides: TGTGCCACCGGTTTGACTAGCGGGGGGGCTTATGAGCAGTTCTTC.

V is TRBV18 and J is TRBJ2-7; tentative D call: TRBD2 (6 bases). Germline V gene lookup returns CDR1 KGHSH and CDR2 LQKENI. CDR3 size: 17 residues. The V gene lost 3 bases and the J gene lost 2 bases, with 20 bases spanning the gap. The chain's CDR3 is CASSPPPGTGGTYEQYF. CDR3 bases: TGTGCCAGCTCACCGCCACCGGGGACGGGCGGGACCTACGAGCAGTACTTC.

This clonotype was detected many times. The V and J genes are TRBV13 and TRBJ2-1; no clear D. V lost 7 bases and J lost 6, with 7 bases in between. This CDR3 is 11 amino acids long. Germline assignment: CDR1 PRHDT and CDR2 FYEKMQ (reference sequence). DNA for the CDR3: TGTGCCAGCACCCCCCGCAATGAGCAGTTCTTC. This codes for CASTPRNEQFF.

V and J are TRBV4-1 and TRBJ2-3, with TRBD1 matching 9 bases. The CDR3 consists of 15 residues. From germline, CDR1 is MGHRA and CDR2 YSYEKL. V was pared by 2 bases and J by 2 bases, with 2 bases of the junction left unmatched. CDR3 protein: CASSQRQGDTDTQYF. CDR3 in DNA: TGCGCCAGCAGCCAAAGACAGGGGGACACAGATACGCAGTATTTT.

The chain has TRBV3-1 and TRBJ1-1; 7 bases align to TRBD1. J was trimmed by 8 bases and V by 3 bases; bases with no gene match: 6. Germline lookup yields CDR1 LGHDT and CDR2 YNNKEL (reference sequence). The CDR3 length is 13 residues. The CDR3 here is CASSQSGQDEAFF. CDR3 nucleotides: TGTGCCAGCAGCCAGTCCGGACAGGACGAAGCTTTCTTT. Full variable domain (outside the CDR3, taken from reference TRBV3-1 and TRBJ1-1): DTAVSQTPKYLVTQMGNDKSIKCEQNLGHDTMYWYKQDSKKFLKIMFSYNNKELIINETVPNRFSPKSPDKAHLNLHINSLELGDSAVYFCASSQSGQDEAFFGQGTRLTVV.

In this sample, this clonotype turned up many times. The chain has TRBV9 and TRBJ2-5; D remains unclear. The CDR3 loop spans 13 amino acids. Trimming took off 1 base at V and 3 bases at J, with 7 bases between the two ends. In germline, CDR1 is SGDLS, CDR2 YYNGEE. The CDR3 nucleotides read TGTGCCAGCAGCGTACGACATGAAGAGACCCAGTACTTC. Its translation: CASSVRHEETQYF.